The 20 T cell receptor beta chains presented below share a single source sample, sequenced in a study of cytotoxic CD8 clonotypes in ibrutinib-treated CLL. TCRdb keeps only in-frame clones here, not all; method: immunoSEQ multiplex PCR. The table shows under 200,000 clones, with under 90% occurring only once. The specimen comprised PBMCs, sampled after 24 months of ibrutinib treatment. The receptor source for this set is a human donor with chronic lymphocytic leukemia.

In this sample, this clone turned up once. The chain uses TRBV9 and TRBJ1-4; 7 positions agree with TRBD1. Germline-derived CDR1 and CDR2 are SGDLS and YYNGEE. The length of the CDR3 is 15 residues. V was clipped by 4 bases and J by 7 bases; unmatched bases: 10. CDR3 region: CASSLQTGLREKLFF. The CDR3 region has the DNA TGTGCCAGCAGCCTCCAGACAGGGTTGCGTGAAAAACTGTTTTTT.

The chain combines TRBV27 with TRBJ2-7; 7 positions match TRBD1. Trimming took 7 bases from V and 2 from J; bases not matched to a gene: 8. CDR1 and CDR2 from the germline V gene are MNHEY and SMNVEV (reference sequence). The CDR3 has 14 residues. The CDR3 DNA reads TGTGCCAGCATGTTGAGAACAGGGGCCTACGAGCAGTACTTC. Translation: CASMLRTGAYEQYF.

J is TRBJ1-2 and V is TRBV5-3; 9 positions match TRBD1. TRBV5-3 is an ORF, and what it does is uncertain. V lost 4 bases, J lost 5 bases, and 6 bases stayed unmatched. This CDR3 comprises 14 residues. The CDR3 loop reads CARSLRTGDYGYTF. Here the CDR3 DNA reads TGTGCCAGAAGCCTACGGACAGGGGATTATGGCTACACCTTC.

CDR3 DNA sequence: TGTGCCAGCAGACGGACAGGGGGCTTGAACACTGAAGCTTTCTTT. Translating gives CASRRTGGLNTEAFF. The genes are TRBV11-1 and TRBJ1-1; TRBD1 matches 11 bases. With V trimmed by 6 bases and J by 0 bases, 3 bases remained unmatched. The germline V gene encodes CDR1 SGHAT and CDR2 FQDESV (reference sequence). This CDR3 has 15 amino acids. Full variable domain (missing parts from reference TRBV11-1 and TRBJ1-1): EAEVAQSPRYKITEKSQAVAFWCDPISGHATLYWYRQILGQGPELLVQFQDESVVDDSQLPKDRFSAERLKGVDSTLKIQPAELGDSAMYLCASRRTGGLNTEAFFGQGTRLTVV.

This clone appeared a single time. The CDR3 DNA follows: TGTGCCAGCGGGATAGACTGGCGCAGCTCCTACAATGAGCAGTTCTTC. Its translation: CASGIDWRSSYNEQFF. The chain has TRBV7-9 and TRBJ2-1, with D unclear. V was trimmed by 8 bases and J by 0 bases, leaving 17 bases between them. CDR1 and CDR2 from the germline V gene are SEHNR and FQNEAQ (reference sequence). This CDR3 comprises 16 residues.

This clone has a handful of counts. V usage is TRBV2 and J usage is TRBJ1-2; D is perhaps TRBD1 (5 bases). Germline V gene sequence: CDR1 SNHLY, CDR2 FYNNEI. The CDR3 totals 13 residues. V was shortened by 4 bases and J by 7 bases, with 13 bases between the two germline ends. CDR3 sequence (DNA): TGTGCCAGCAGTGCATCAGGGTTCCTTGGCTACACCTTC. Its translation: CASSASGFLGYTF.

This clone was recorded only once. This chain joins TRBV5-1 and TRBJ2-1; 9 bases fit TRBD2. The J segment lost 0 bases and the V segment lost 4 bases, leaving 8 bases of the junction unmatched. Germline loops: CDR1 SGHRS, CDR2 YFSETQ. The CDR3 loop spans 17 amino acids. DNA of the CDR3: TGCGCCAGCAGCAGGTCTCTAGCGGGGAGCTCCTACAATGAGCAGTTCTTC. It encodes CASSRSLAGSSYNEQFF.

The chain combines TRBV12-5 with TRBJ1-6, with 7 bases matching TRBD1. J was trimmed by 5 bases and V by 6 bases; bases with no gene match: 4. The CDR3 extends over 14 amino acids. The germline V gene has CDR1 LGHNT and CDR2 FRNRAP. CDR3 sequence (DNA): TGTGCTAGTGGAGGGGGACAGAATAATTCACCCCTCCACTTT. This translates into CASGGGQNNSPLHF.

The chain is built from TRBV7-8 and TRBJ2-7, with 12 bases aligning to TRBD2. Germline values: CDR1 SGHVS, CDR2 FQNEAQ. This CDR3 is 16 amino acids long. V lost 5 bases to trimming and J lost 0 bases; unmatched junction nucleotides: 5. The CDR3, as DNA: TGTGCCAGCAGCCCGACGACTAGCGGGAGCTCCTACGAGCAGTACTTC. Its protein product is CASSPTTSGSSYEQYF.

This clone is a singleton in its sample. The V gene is TRBV9, the J gene TRBJ1-5; D perhaps matches TRBD1 (5 bases). Germline CDR1 is SGDLS and CDR2 is YYNGEE. V gave up 2 bases and J gave up 3 bases, with 9 bases separating them. This CDR3 is built from 14 residues. CDR3 protein: CASSVGQNNQPQHF. DNA of the CDR3: TGTGCCAGCAGCGTGGGGCAGAACAATCAGCCCCAGCATTTT. The whole variable domain, remainder taken from reference TRBV9 and TRBJ1-5, is DSGVTQTPKHLITATGQRVTLRCSPRSGDLSVYWYQQSLDQGLQFLIQYYNGEERAKGNILERFSAQQFPDLHSELNLSSLELGDSALYFCASSVGQNNQPQHFGDGTRLSIL.

The chain uses TRBV21-1 and TRBJ2-7; the table's TRBD1 call for D was not verified on the DNA. TRBV21-1 is classified as a pseudogene. The CDR3 has 16 amino acids. As DNA, the CDR3 is TGTGCCAGCAGCAAAAGACAGGGGGCGAGCTCCTACGAGCAGTACTTC. Translation: CASSKRQGASSYEQYF.

At least ten counts were recorded for this clone. The chain has TRBV27 and TRBJ2-7; 10 nucleotides match TRBD2. The length of the CDR3 is 16 residues. Per the germline V gene, CDR1 is MNHEY and CDR2 is SMNVEV (reference sequence). J lost 1 base, V lost 5 bases, and 8 bases had no gene match. This CDR3 is CASSPVGLALSYEQYF. CDR3 in DNA: TGTGCCAGCAGTCCAGTGGGACTAGCGCTTTCCTACGAGCAGTACTTC.

This clone showed up just once. The chain couples TRBV4-2 to TRBJ1-4; TRBD1 is a possible D gene (6 bases). Germline CDR1 reads LGHNA; CDR2 reads YNFKEQ. V was cut by 5 bases and J by 6 bases, with 25 bases left in between. The CDR3 spans 18 residues. CDR3 in DNA: TGTGCCAGCAGCGACTGGTCGGGGGCGGTGTCCGGGGATGAAAAACTGTTTTTT. Translating gives CASSDWSGAVSGDEKLFF.

V and J are TRBV6-6 and TRBJ2-7; D may be TRBD2 (5 bases). Trimming removed 8 bases at V and 0 bases at J, with 20 bases between. Germline assignment: CDR1 MNHNY and CDR2 SVGAGI (reference sequence). CDR3 length equals 16 residues. The CDR3 nucleotides read TGTGCCAGCGGACGAGGGTTTGGGATAGACTCCTACGAGCAGTACTTC. Its translation: CASGRGFGIDSYEQYF.

The chain employs TRBV28 and TRBJ2-3, with D tentatively TRBD1 or TRBD2 (5 bases each). This CDR3 has 13 amino acids. CDR1 and CDR2 (germline): MDHEN, SYDVKM. The V gene lost 6 bases and the J gene lost 4 bases, with 11 bases spanning the gap. In nucleotides, the CDR3 is TGTGCCAGCAGAGCTAGGGGACCAGATACGCAGTATTTT. It translates to CASRARGPDTQYF.

The V call is TRBV5-5, the J call TRBJ1-2; D is uncertain. CDR3 size: 12 residues. V was pared by 0 bases and J by 11 bases, with 11 bases between. Germline V gene lookup returns CDR1 SGHKS and CDR2 YYEKEE (reference sequence). CDR3: CASSLEIGRYTF. The CDR3 DNA reads TGTGCCAGCAGCTTGGAAATCGGGCGTTACACCTTC. The full variable domain, with the rest looked up from reference TRBV5-5 and TRBJ1-2, is DAGVTQSPTHLIKTRGQQVTLRCSPISGHKSVSWYQQVLGQGPQFIFQYYEKEERGRGNFPDRFSARQFPNYSSELNVNALLLGDSALYLCASSLEIGRYTFGSGTRLTVV.

The gene calls are TRBV7-9 and TRBJ2-1, with 9 positions matching TRBD2. Trimming removed 5 bases from V and 6 bases from J; junction bases left unmatched: 8. The CDR3 runs 15 residues. Germline V CDR1 and CDR2: SEHNR, FQNEAQ (reference sequence). The CDR3 loop reads CASSALAGSTNEQFF. The CDR3 bases are TGTGCCAGCAGCGCACTAGCGGGCAGCACCAATGAGCAGTTCTTC.

CDR3 in amino acids: CASSVASGQANYGYTF. CDR3 DNA: TGTGCCAGCAGCGTAGCCTCGGGACAGGCTAACTATGGCTACACCTTC. This rearrangement joins TRBV9 to TRBJ1-2, with TRBD1 matching 8 bases. This CDR3 contains 16 residues. V lost 0 bases and J lost 0; bases outside the gene matches: 4. Germline V CDR1 and CDR2: SGDLS, YYNGEE.

This rearrangement joins TRBV9 to TRBJ2-3, with D possibly matching TRBD2 (6 bases). The germline V gene has CDR1 SGDLS and CDR2 YYNGEE. The length of the CDR3 is 13 residues. V dropped 5 bases and J dropped 5 bases, with 12 bases sitting between them. The CDR3 spells CASRLEGGDTQYF. CDR3 nucleotides: TGTGCCAGCAGGCTGGAGGGAGGAGATACGCAGTATTTT.

The chain joins TRBV7-9 to TRBJ2-7, with TRBD2 identical over 7 bases. The germline CDR1 and CDR2 sequences are SEHNR and FQNEAQ (reference sequence). V dropped 5 bases and J dropped 2; count of bases not matched to a gene: 6. This CDR3 contains 14 residues. The CDR3 DNA reads TGTGCCAGCAGCCGACCGGGACTACCCTACGAGCAGTACTTC. Encoded protein: CASSRPGLPYEQYF.